The clone carrying this TCR beta chain was observed a handful of times. What it recognizes is unknown. These data belong to a study of vaccination and CD4 T cells after COVID-19. Study summary: Nasal swab PCR identified SARS-CoV-2 in the convalescent patients, of whom several were mild and one severe. Participants were vaccinated with two doses, given as either BNT162b2 or mRNA-1273 vaccine. Following dose two, a median about 70 days (range 14 to 241) passed before post-vaccine samples were taken.

TCRdb reprocessed the PCR reads with MiXCR, giving one entry per CDR3 protein. The sample yields about 21,000 distinct CDR3 sequences, around three fifths seen once. Study conclusions and caveats: Recorded median SARS-CoV-2-reactive clonotype numbers increased from about 20 to 38 without reaching significance.

Trimming shortened V by 3 bases and J by 0 bases, and 14 bases separated the two germline ends. Germline V gives CDR1 SEHNR, CDR2 FQNEAQ (reference sequence). The CDR3 contains 16 residues. This sample comprised CD4+ T cells from blood, obtained before SARS-CoV-2 vaccination. The chain has TRBV7-9 and TRBJ2-5; possible D gene TRBD2, 5 bases. The clonotype originates from a human donor who had recovered from COVID-19. CDR3 in DNA: TGTGCCAGCAGCTTTGGTATAGCGCGGGACCAAGAGACCCAGTACTTC. Residues: CASSFGIARDQETQYF.